Described below is a single TCR beta chain sequence and its context. Unmatched junction bases numbered 13, after V lost 4 bases and J lost 4 bases. This CDR3 comprises 17 residues. Germline CDR1 reads SGHNT; CDR2 reads YENEEA. TCRdb's table, derived via immunoSEQ multiplex PCR, lists solely in-frame clones and lacks some. The sample yields 75,000 to 95,000 clones, 85% seen once. This record comes from a study of blood T cell repertoires in COVID-19. The origin of this receptor is a man aged 80 or over with active or convalescent COVID-19. Source material: peripheral blood. This chain links TRBV11-3 with TRBJ2-3, with 8 bases fitting TRBD2. The CDR3 loop is CASSSPVGGRLADTQYF. The CDR3 DNA sequence: TGTGCCAGCAGCTCTCCGGTTGGCGGGAGGTTGGCAGATACGCAGTATTTT.